The source of this TCR beta chain is a study of cytomegalovirus exposure and HLA in healthy donors listed by TCRdb under 2017. Turning to the overall study: A later analysis indicated that the 90 to 150 validation repertoires were generated on the platform also employed for the approximately 670 repertoires of the first cohort. A separate validation cohort of over a hundred different subjects was used in addition to the roughly 700-subject first cohort. The study aimed to test whether signatures of past pathogen exposure could be identified by cataloging public T cell receptors. To predict cytomegalovirus infection status, the study combined high-throughput TCR immunosequencing, statistical association of individual TCRs with disease status, and machine learning. What the work shows at the level of the full study, not this receptor alone: In the study, around 150 TCR beta chains were listed as associated with cytomegalovirus. The authors suggested that the approach could potentially be generalized to other disease states and immunological phenotypes. In both the original and validation cohorts, the classifier was reported to diagnose cytomegalovirus status with high specificity and sensitivity. Most TCR sequences were seen in very few donors, while some public TCRs were found in many individuals. Subsequent analysis determined that TCRs grouped into clusters in the first cohort also showed a tendency toward co-occurrence across the approximately 120 validation repertoires, and about 94% of cluster scores exceeded 0. In vitro tests confirmed that three of the cytomegalovirus-associated TCR beta chains recognize cytomegalovirus antigens. A later analysis lacked HLA typing for the validation cohort, so it scored co-occurrence in that cohort across all 110 or so repertoires.

The CDR3 starts with the cysteine, ends with the phenylalanine, and has 16 residues. The only DNA kept is the CDR3, 48 bases in frame from the first base. Via the germline V gene, CDR1 is MGHRA and CDR2 YSYEKL. V trim: 0 bases; J trim: 5 bases; unmatched bases: 9. This clone has a single count. Its antigen remains undetermined. No base qualities exist here, and no much larger clone lies one base off it. Separate from the roughly 700-subject first cohort, the validation cohort of 95 to 150 subjects was the group to which the donors belonged. The library was built by means of the immunoSEQ multiplex PCR assay. As for the original processing: To diagnose cytomegalovirus status from the catalog of TCR beta chain sequences, a statistical classification framework was built. TCRdb retrieved this table from immuneACCESS and kept in-frame rearrangements only. Not all clones are present; in checked studies, unresolved V genes account for under half, and no reason is known for the remainder. V and J calls and clone size are given by that table; D and trimming were obtained from the DNA. For this sample there are a few hundred thousand clones; around 90% appear just once. The top ten hold roughly 0.4% of the sample.

This clonotype was obtained from a woman in her late teens or twenties in good health and CMV-seronegative. The V and J genes are TRBV4-1 and TRBJ1-1; 7 of the junction bases match TRBD1. The sample consisted of PBMCs. The CDR3 loop reads CASSQEPRGFGTEAFF. In nucleotide form, the sequence is TGCGCCAGCAGCCAAGAGCCCAGGGGGTTCGGGACTGAAGCTTTCTTT.